The 9 T cell receptor beta chains below all came from one sample that was sequenced in a study of blood T cells in healthy people across ages. Through a sample-barcoded 5' primer and a J-beta primer mix, a second PCR was run for roughly 6 to 11 cycles. TCRdb analysed the 5' RACE reads with MiXCR anew, one entry per CDR3 protein. The table includes a few hundred thousand distinct CDR3 sequences, roughly 29% detected once. The sequencing input was blood. These receptors all stem from a woman aged 70-85 years in good health.

This chain uses TRBV23-1 with TRBJ1-1; 9 nucleotides match TRBD1. TRBV23-1 is an ORF for which the function is uncertain. V was pared by 8 bases and J by 5 bases, with 12 bases of the junction left unmatched. CDR3 size: 15 residues. CDR3 region: CASGLGGDRVTEAFF. The CDR3 DNA reads TGCGCCAGCGGTTTGGGGGGGGACAGGGTTACTGAAGCTTTCTTT.

The chain uses TRBV7-9 and TRBJ2-1; no clear D gene. The DNA end favors TRBJ2-7, so the J call may be wrong. This CDR3 has 13 amino acids. Germline V CDR1 and CDR2: SEHNR, FQNEAQ (reference sequence). CDR3 residues: CASSLDGLREQYF. CDR3 sequence (DNA): TGTGCCAGCAGCTTAGACGGCCTAAGGGAGCAGTACTTC.

This clonotype was seen more than once but under ten times. The genes are TRBV20-1 and TRBJ1-1; D not certain. V was clipped by 4 bases and J by 1 base, with 7 bases between them. Germline CDR1 reads DFQATT; CDR2 reads SNEGSKA (reference sequence). The CDR3 is 12 amino acids. Here the CDR3 DNA reads TGCAGTGCTATCCAACCGAACACTGAAGCTTTCTTT. Protein product: CSAIQPNTEAFF.

The CDR3 DNA reads TGTGCCAGCAGCCAAGATGCGGGTTTAATGAACACTGAAGCTTTCTTT. Amino acids: CASSQDAGLMNTEAFF. J is TRBJ1-1 and V is TRBV4-2; D not resolved. V was cut by 0 bases and J by 0 bases, with 11 bases left in between. CDR1 is LGHNA and CDR2 is YNFKEQ in the germline V gene. The CDR3 sequence is 16 residues long.

This chain connects TRBV5-1 to TRBJ2-5; D unresolved. V lost 4 bases, J lost 3 bases, and 16 bases lay in between. In germline, CDR1 is SGHRS, CDR2 YFSETQ. The CDR3 totals 15 residues. In DNA form, the CDR3 reads TGCGCCAGCAGCCCTCAAGGCTCCCCGGAAGAGACCCAGTACTTC. It encodes CASSPQGSPEETQYF.

The CDR3 loop reads CASRLAGVGTQYF. The CDR3 bases are TGTGCCAGCAGACTAGCGGGCGTTGGTACGCAGTATTTT. The rearrangement uses TRBV5-6 and TRBJ2-3, with 9 bases that match TRBD2. Germline V lookup: CDR1 SGHDT, CDR2 YYEEEE. This CDR3 has 13 residues. With 5 bases clipped from V and 8 bases from J, the junction kept 6 bases outside the gene matches.

This clonotype has a count of ten or more. This chain links TRBV7-2 with TRBJ2-4; 7 nucleotides match TRBD1. The J segment lost 0 bases and the V segment lost 5 bases, leaving 4 bases of the junction unmatched. Germline loops: CDR1 SGHTA, CDR2 FQGNSA. CDR3 size: 15 residues. CDR3 sequence reads: CASSKDRTAKNIQYF. In DNA, the CDR3 is TGTGCCAGCAGCAAGGACAGGACAGCCAAAAACATTCAGTACTTC. The full variable domain, rest sourced from reference TRBV7-2 and TRBJ2-4, is GAGVSQSPSNKVTEKGKDVELRCDPISGHTALYWYRQSLGQGLEFLIYFQGNSAPDKSGLPSDRFSAERTGGSVSTLTIQRTQQEDSAVYLCASSKDRTAKNIQYFGAGTRLSVL.

The chain recombines TRBV19 with TRBJ1-2; 8 bases line up with TRBD1. The CDR3 length is 13 residues. Germline trimming cut 4 bases from V and 3 bases from J; bases unmatched to any gene: 1. In germline, CDR1 is LNHDA, CDR2 SQIVND (reference sequence). The CDR3 nucleotides are TGTGCCAGTAGTAAGACAGGGGACTATGGCTACACCTTC. It codes for CASSKTGDYGYTF.

This clonotype was picked up a small number of times. CDR3 region: CSASRDRGHEQYF. CDR3 coding DNA: TGCAGTGCTAGCCGGGACAGGGGCCACGAGCAGTACTTC. This chain links TRBV20-1 with TRBJ2-1; 10 bases agree with TRBD1. The end of the DNA is better explained by TRBJ2-7, so the J call may be wrong. Per the germline V gene, CDR1 is DFQATT and CDR2 is SNEGSKA (reference sequence). This CDR3 has 13 residues.